The next 30 T cell receptor beta chains were all read from a single sample in a study of T cell responses to AZD1222 COVID-19 vaccine. Data came from immunoSEQ multiplex PCR; TCRdb stores just in-frame clones and leaves some out. The sample carries under 140,000 clones, roughly 92% recorded once. Material: peripheral blood, obtained 28 days after the second AZD1222 dose. The receptors shown here come from an adult who received the AZD1222 COVID-19 vaccine.

The chain employs TRBV2 and TRBJ2-7; the D is unclear. The V end was cut by 6 bases, the J end by 4 bases, with 13 bases between. The CDR3 spans 13 residues. From germline, CDR1 is SNHLY and CDR2 FYNNEI. The CDR3 loop is CASSSNPAYEQYF. In DNA form, the CDR3 reads TGTGCCAGCAGCTCAAACCCCGCGTACGAGCAGTACTTC.

V usage is TRBV5-4 and J usage is TRBJ2-7; 12 bases are shared with TRBD1. CDR1 is SGHNT and CDR2 is YYREEE in the germline V gene (reference sequence). CDR3 length: 16 amino acids. Trimming cost V 0 bases and J 7 bases; bases outside gene matches: 8. CDR3 nucleotides: TGTGCCAGCAGCTTGGGAGGGACAGGGGGCGTGGGGGAGCAGTACTTC. Protein sequence: CASSLGGTGGVGEQYF.

This sequence joins TRBV7-4 and TRBJ1-2; D might be TRBD1 (6 bases). This CDR3 comprises 19 residues. The V gene lost 3 bases and the J gene lost 8 bases, with 31 bases spanning the gap. Germline V gene sequence: CDR1 SGHVT, CDR2 SQSDAQ. CDR3 in amino acids: CASSLTSTGCEGGIDGYTF. CDR3 DNA: TGTGCCAGCAGCTTGACCTCGACAGGATGCGAAGGGGGTATCGACGGCTACACCTTC.

This clone has only a few counts. The rearrangement joins TRBV7-9 to TRBJ2-5; 12 nucleotides line up with TRBD1. The CDR3 is 15 amino acids. Germline V gene lookup returns CDR1 SEHNR and CDR2 FQNEAQ (reference sequence). The trim removed 5 bases at V and 7 bases at J, leaving 8 bases unmatched. The CDR3 here is CASSTGTGGSGTQYF. The CDR3, as DNA: TGTGCCAGCAGCACCGGGACAGGGGGCTCAGGGACCCAGTACTTC. Using reference TRBV7-9 and TRBJ2-5 for the parts outside the CDR3, the full variable domain is DTGVSQNPRHKITKRGQNVTFRCDPISEHNRLYWYRQTLGQGPEFLTYFQNEAQLEKSRLLSDRFSAERPKGSFSTLEIQRTEQGDSAMYLCASSTGTGGSGTQYFGPGTRLLVL.

The J gene is TRBJ1-1, the V gene TRBV6-6, with unresolved D. With 5 bases removed from V and 2 bases from J, the gap between germline ends came to 9 bases. Germline CDR1 MNHNY, CDR2 SVGAGI (reference sequence). The CDR3 runs 13 residues. CDR3 protein: CASSQDGNTEAFF. For the CDR3, the DNA is TGTGCCAGCAGTCAGGACGGAAACACTGAAGCTTTCTTT.

The chain is built from TRBV3-1 (or the pseudogene TRBV3-2) and TRBJ2-1; possible D gene TRBD2, 6 bases. The V end was cut by 8 bases, the J end by 0 bases, with 11 bases between. The CDR3 is made up of 14 amino acids. Germline assignment: CDR1 LGHDT and CDR2 YNNKEL (reference sequence). CDR3 region: CASCDGSSYNEQFF. CDR3 coding DNA: TGTGCCAGCTGTGACGGGAGCTCCTACAATGAGCAGTTCTTC.

This sequence joins TRBV2 and TRBJ1-1; TRBD1 aligns across 8 bases. V was clipped by 6 bases and J by 11 bases; unmatched bases: 5. Germline CDR1 reads SNHLY; CDR2 reads FYNNEI. The CDR3 is 11 residues long. In DNA, the CDR3 is TGTGCCAGCAGAAAGGACAGGGTCGCTTTCTTT. This gives the protein CASRKDRVAFF.

The chain has TRBV6-5 and TRBJ1-5; D uncertain. V was shortened by 6 bases and J by 4 bases, with 13 bases between the two germline ends. The length of the CDR3 is 14 residues. The germline gives CDR1 MNHEY, CDR2 SVGAGI. This chain's CDR3 is CASRGSVGNQPQHF. For the CDR3, the DNA is TGTGCCAGCAGGGGGTCGGTTGGAAATCAGCCCCAGCATTTT.

The chain recombines TRBV11-2 with TRBJ2-7; no clear D gene. V gave up 5 bases and J gave up 2 bases, with 13 bases separating them. Looked up from germline, CDR1 is SGHAT and CDR2 is FQNNGV. The CDR3 covers 14 residues. CDR3 sequence: CASSPQLGTYEQYF. The CDR3 DNA follows: TGTGCCAGCAGCCCTCAATTAGGGACCTACGAGCAGTACTTC.

V and J are TRBV18 and TRBJ1-4, with D perhaps matching TRBD1 (5 bases). The CDR3 runs to 13 residues. The V end was cut by 5 bases, the J end by 4 bases, with 8 bases between. CDR1 is KGHSH, CDR2 LQKENI, per germline. This CDR3 is CASSGTDNEKLFF. CDR3 sequence (DNA): TGTGCCAGCTCAGGGACTGATAATGAAAAACTGTTTTTT.

This chain joins TRBV5-4 and TRBJ1-2, with D possibly TRBD1 on 6 matching bases. The CDR3 length is 13 residues. Trimming removed 0 bases from V and 6 bases from J, with 9 bases in between. Germline V gives CDR1 SGHNT, CDR2 YYREEE (reference sequence). CDR3 DNA: TGTGCCAGCAGCTTGGACAGGGCGAATGGCTACACCTTC. It is translated as CASSLDRANGYTF.

V gene TRBV19 combines with J gene TRBJ1-2; D gene ambiguous. The CDR3 extends over 12 amino acids. The V gene lost 4 bases and the J gene lost 4 bases, with 7 bases spanning the gap. CDR1 and CDR2 from the germline V gene are LNHDA and SQIVND (reference sequence). The CDR3 region has the DNA TGTGCCAGTAGTAAGGCTCCCTATGGCTACACCTTC. Translating gives CASSKAPYGYTF.

The CDR3 is CASRLTGVTSYNEQFF. In nucleotides, the CDR3 is TGTGCCAGCAGATTAACAGGGGTTACTTCCTACAATGAGCAGTTCTTC. The chain couples TRBV28 to TRBJ2-1; TRBD1 agrees at 7 bases. The length of the CDR3 is 16 residues. V shed 6 bases, J shed 1 base, and the junction held 9 bases outside the gene matches. Germline V lookup: CDR1 MDHEN, CDR2 SYDVKM.

The gene calls are TRBV29-1 and TRBJ1-2; no definite D call. V was shortened by 5 bases and J by 1 base, with 11 bases between the two germline ends. The V gene's germline CDR1 is SQVTM and CDR2 ANQGSEA. There are 13 residues in the CDR3. The CDR3 protein is CSVPRGGNYGYTF. As DNA, the CDR3 is TGCAGCGTTCCCCGAGGTGGTAACTATGGCTACACCTTC.

The rearrangement joins TRBV4-1 to TRBJ2-7; D may correspond to TRBD1 or TRBD2 (6 bases each). The V end was cut by 4 bases, the J end by 5 bases, with 12 bases between. Germline assignment: CDR1 MGHRA and CDR2 YSYEKL. The CDR3 has 13 amino acids. Written as DNA, the CDR3 is TGCGCCAGCAGCCTCTCTAGGGGGGACGAGCAGTACTTC. Protein product: CASSLSRGDEQYF.

The chain recombines TRBV19 with TRBJ1-2, with D possibly TRBD1 on 5 matching bases. The CDR3 loop spans 16 amino acids. Germline-derived CDR1 and CDR2 are LNHDA and SQIVND (reference sequence). V lost 3 bases, J lost 1 base, and 15 bases lay in between. CDR3 in DNA: TGTGCCAGTAGTATCGGATTGCGGGGGGTTAACTATGGCTACACCTTC. Translating it yields CASSIGLRGVNYGYTF. The full variable domain, completed using reference TRBV19 and TRBJ1-2, is DGGITQSPKYLFRKEGQNVTLSCEQNLNHDAMYWYRQDPGQGLRLIYYSQIVNDFQKGDIAEGYSVSREKKESFPLTVTSAQKNPTAFYLCASSIGLRGVNYGYTFGSGTRLTVV.

The gene calls are TRBV19 and TRBJ1-3; no firm D call. V lost 4 bases, J lost 0 bases, and 10 bases lay in between. This CDR3 has 15 residues. CDR1 is LNHDA and CDR2 is SQIVND in the germline V gene (reference sequence). The CDR3 loop is CASSTGRSSGNTIYF. The CDR3 DNA reads TGTGCCAGTAGTACTGGGAGGAGCTCTGGAAACACCATATATTTT.

The V gene is TRBV7-9, the J gene TRBJ2-5; D uncertain. V was clipped by 2 bases and J by 1 base, with 14 bases between them. The CDR3 runs to 16 residues. Germline V CDR1 and CDR2: SEHNR, FQNEAQ (reference sequence). Here the CDR3 DNA reads TGTGCCAGCAGCTTAATGGATTTGGGGATCCAAGAGACCCAGTACTTC. Its protein product is CASSLMDLGIQETQYF.

The gene calls are TRBV11-3 and TRBJ1-3; D not resolved. The germline CDR1 and CDR2 sequences are SGHNT and YENEEA. The V end lost 5 bases, the J end lost 2 bases, and 10 bases lay between the germline ends. This CDR3 contains 14 residues. The CDR3 DNA reads as TGTGCCAGCAGCGAAGGACCAACTGGAAACACCATATATTTT. Translating gives CASSEGPTGNTIYF.

The V gene is TRBV10-1, the J gene TRBJ1-6; 7 bases fit TRBD1. With 2 bases clipped from V and 10 bases from J, the junction kept 8 bases outside the gene matches. This CDR3 is 15 amino acids long. CDR1 and CDR2 from the germline V gene are WNHNN and SYGVQD (reference sequence). In DNA form, the CDR3 reads TGCGCCAGCAGTGAGGTATACAGGGGTGAGTCACCCCTCCACTTT. Protein: CASSEVYRGESPLHF.

This chain joins TRBV2 and TRBJ2-2; D is possibly TRBD2 (6 bases). V was pared by 6 bases and J by 4 bases, with 18 bases between. The CDR3 is 16 amino acids. Germline CDR1 is SNHLY and CDR2 is FYNNEI. CDR3 sequence (DNA): TGTGCCAGCAGCAATTTACGGAGGGGCACCACCGGGGAGCTGTTTTTT. This translates into CASSNLRRGTTGELFF.

V and J are TRBV6-6 and TRBJ2-7; TRBD1 matches at 8 bases. Per the germline V gene, CDR1 is MNHNY and CDR2 is SVGAGI (reference sequence). The junction had 6 bases not matched to a gene; V was cut back by 2 bases and J by 0 bases. The CDR3 covers 16 residues. DNA for the CDR3: TGTGCCAGCAGTTACCTGTGGGACAGGCTCTCCTACGAGCAGTACTTC. As protein: CASSYLWDRLSYEQYF.

The chain combines TRBV7-2 with TRBJ2-7, with D possibly matching TRBD1 (7 bases). Trimming left V 1 base short and J 5 bases short, with 21 bases between. The germline V gene has CDR1 SGHTA and CDR2 FQGNSA. This CDR3 has 17 amino acids. The CDR3 loop is CASSLEGGGDRAHEQYF. CDR3 DNA: TGTGCCAGCAGCTTAGAGGGGGGTGGAGACAGGGCCCACGAGCAGTACTTC.

The chain has TRBV4-2 and TRBJ1-1, with D hard to call. The ends were cut back, 1 base at V and 1 base at J, with 10 bases in the middle. The CDR3 covers 15 residues. The germline V gene encodes CDR1 LGHNA and CDR2 YNFKEQ. CDR3 nucleotides: TGTGCCAGCAGCCAAGGCAGGCAGGAGAACACTGAAGCTTTCTTT. Its translation is CASSQGRQENTEAFF.

Here the CDR3 reads CASSQGGPTNEKLFF. DNA for the CDR3: TGTGCCAGTAGTCAGGGCGGGCCAACTAATGAAAAACTGTTTTTT. This chain uses TRBV19 with TRBJ1-4, with D possibly matching TRBD1 (5 bases). Trimming stripped 5 bases from V and 0 bases from J, with 10 bases between. Germline assignment: CDR1 LNHDA and CDR2 SQIVND (reference sequence). The CDR3 covers 15 residues.

The chain employs TRBV7-9 and TRBJ1-4; no reliable D call. Trimming took 1 base from V and 0 from J, leaving 9 bases between them. The germline gives CDR1 SEHNR, CDR2 FQNEAQ (reference sequence). CDR3 size: 16 residues. The CDR3 sequence: CASSLGGTATNEKLFF. DNA for the CDR3: TGTGCCAGCAGCTTAGGGGGTACTGCAACTAATGAAAAACTGTTTTTT.

This clone was detected a few times. The chain uses TRBV7-8 and TRBJ1-6; weak D call: TRBD1 (6 bases). The length of the CDR3 is 15 residues. Germline CDR1 reads SGHVS; CDR2 reads FQNEAQ. The V end was cut by 6 bases, the J end by 7 bases, with 16 bases between. This CDR3 is CASRLLQGSNSPLHF. The CDR3 DNA is TGTGCCAGCAGGTTGTTACAGGGCTCGAATTCACCCCTCCACTTT. Full variable domain (outside the CDR3, taken from reference TRBV7-8 and TRBJ1-6): GAGVSQSPRYKVAKRGQDVALRCDPISGHVSLFWYQQALGQGPEFLTYFQNEAQLDKSGLPSDRFFAERPEGSVSTLKIQRTQQEDSAVYLCASRLLQGSNSPLHFGNGTRLTVT.

V usage is TRBV7-2 and J usage is TRBJ1-1; D possibly corresponds to TRBD1 (5 bases). The V end was cut by 3 bases, the J end by 5 bases, with 13 bases between. CDR1 and CDR2 from the germline V gene are SGHTA and FQGNSA. This CDR3 has 14 residues. The DNA of the CDR3 is TGTGCCAGCAGCTTCTCCCAGGGAGGGACTGAAGCTTTCTTT. Translation: CASSFSQGGTEAFF. Full variable domain (outside the CDR3, taken from reference TRBV7-2 and TRBJ1-1): GAGVSQSPSNKVTEKGKDVELRCDPISGHTALYWYRQSLGQGLEFLIYFQGNSAPDKSGLPSDRFSAERTGGSVSTLTIQRTQQEDSAVYLCASSFSQGGTEAFFGQGTRLTVV.

The chain is built from TRBV5-1 and TRBJ2-3, with 13 bases fitting TRBD2. The V gene's germline CDR1 is SGHRS and CDR2 YFSETQ. This CDR3 region has 15 residues. The V segment lost 3 bases and the J segment 7 bases; nucleotides outside the gene matches: 5. DNA of the CDR3: TGCGCCAGCAGCTACCGGACTAGCGGGGGTAATACGCAGTATTTT. It encodes CASSYRTSGGNTQYF.

The chain employs TRBV25-1 and TRBJ1-5; D is unclear. The CDR3 length is 13 residues. Germline V gives CDR1 MGHDK, CDR2 SYGVNS. Deletions cut 3 bases from V and 4 bases from J, with 7 bases between. As DNA, the CDR3 is TGTGCCAGCAGTGAGGACGGGAATCAGCCCCAGCATTTT. Its protein product is CASSEDGNQPQHF.